Presented here are 11 T cell receptor beta chains from one specimen sequenced in a study of blood T cell repertoires in COVID-19. Some clones are missing from TCRdb's copy, which holds only in-frame ones; the method was immunoSEQ multiplex PCR. The sample carries over 200,000 clones, about 88% recorded once. Sequencing input: peripheral blood. Source of these receptors: a man aged 60 to 69 who had recovered from COVID-19.

This rearrangement joins TRBV7-8 to TRBJ1-1; D ambiguous. The germline V gene encodes CDR1 SGHVS and CDR2 FQNEAQ. Deletions cut 6 bases from V and 5 bases from J, with 10 bases between. The CDR3 loop spans 12 amino acids. The CDR3 region is CASRHGETEAFF. For the CDR3, the DNA is TGTGCCAGCAGACACGGGGAGACTGAAGCTTTCTTT.

The rearrangement uses TRBV9 and TRBJ2-7; no clear D gene. Trimming removed 0 bases at V and 6 bases at J, with 13 bases between. The CDR3 runs to 14 residues. Germline CDR1 and CDR2: SGDLS and YYNGEE. This chain's CDR3 is CASSVAQIAFEQYF. The CDR3 DNA reads as TGTGCCAGCAGCGTAGCTCAAATAGCCTTCGAGCAGTACTTC.

The chain joins TRBV4-1 to TRBJ2-7; 9 bases fit TRBD1. Trimming removed 6 bases from V and 4 bases from J; junction bases left unmatched: 7. Germline assignment: CDR1 MGHRA and CDR2 YSYEKL. The CDR3 contains 14 residues. CDR3 residues: CASSRRDRDYEQYF. The CDR3 DNA sequence: TGCGCCAGCAGTCGCCGGGACAGGGATTACGAGCAGTACTTC.

V and J are TRBV19 and TRBJ1-5, with D tentatively TRBD1 (5 bases). With 3 bases removed from V and 7 bases from J, the gap between germline ends came to 16 bases. Germline CDR1 reads LNHDA; CDR2 reads SQIVND (reference sequence). The CDR3 loop spans 15 amino acids. This chain's CDR3 is CASSISPGLGQPQHF. As DNA, the CDR3 is TGTGCCAGTAGTATTAGTCCAGGGTTGGGGCAGCCCCAGCATTTT.

The chain is built from TRBV19 and TRBJ1-3; D uncertain. The CDR3 is 14 amino acids. With 5 bases removed from V and 3 bases from J, the gap between germline ends came to 11 bases. CDR1 LNHDA and CDR2 SQIVND come from the germline V gene (reference sequence). CDR3 nucleotide sequence: TGTGCCAGTAGTTTTTTCGGGAGTGGAAACACCATATATTTT. Protein: CASSFFGSGNTIYF.

This rearrangement joins TRBV14 to TRBJ1-2; TRBD1 matches at 9 bases. V was clipped by 2 bases and J by 7 bases; unmatched bases: 5. Germline values: CDR1 SGHDN, CDR2 FVKESK. This CDR3 is 14 amino acids long. CDR3 DNA: TGTGCCAGCAGCCAAACCGGGACAGGGTTTGGCTACACCTTC. Translation gives CASSQTGTGFGYTF.

The chain has TRBV25-1 and TRBJ2-5; a possible D gene is TRBD2 (5 bases). Germline values: CDR1 MGHDK, CDR2 SYGVNS. Trimming stripped 2 bases from V and 2 bases from J, with 9 bases between. The CDR3 runs 14 residues. CDR3 sequence reads: CASSEIREQETQYF. CDR3 bases: TGTGCCAGCAGTGAAATAAGGGAGCAAGAGACCCAGTACTTC.

The rearrangement uses TRBV19 and TRBJ2-1; D gene ambiguous. This CDR3 contains 13 residues. Trimming took 0 bases from V and 3 from J, leaving 3 bases between them. Germline CDR1 LNHDA, CDR2 SQIVND (reference sequence). For the CDR3, the DNA is TGTGCCAGTAGTATAGACTTCTACAATGAGCAGTTCTTC. It encodes CASSIDFYNEQFF.

This rearrangement joins TRBV9 to TRBJ1-2; D is undetermined. Germline CDR1 and CDR2: SGDLS and YYNGEE. The CDR3 extends over 13 amino acids. Deletions cut 0 bases from V and 8 bases from J, with 11 bases between. The DNA of the CDR3 is TGTGCCAGCAGCGTAGCTACCGAATTCGGCTACACCTTC. Translated, it gives CASSVATEFGYTF.

The V call is TRBV5-4, the J call TRBJ1-4, with D possibly TRBD1 on 5 matching bases. CDR3 size: 13 residues. The germline gives CDR1 SGHNT, CDR2 YYREEE (reference sequence). Trimming left V 4 bases short and J 7 bases short, with 11 bases between. CDR3 nucleotide sequence: TGTGCCAGCAGCCGGCAGGGCGTTGAAAAACTGTTTTTT. Translated: CASSRQGVEKLFF.

This clone has a handful of counts. The chain joins TRBV30 to TRBJ2-1, with D perhaps TRBD2 (6 bases). The CDR3 runs to 15 residues. With 4 bases removed from V and 1 base from J, the gap between germline ends came to 14 bases. The germline gives CDR1 GTSNPN, CDR2 SVGIG (reference sequence). CDR3 residues: CAWNPGLSSYNEQFF. CDR3 DNA sequence: TGTGCCTGGAACCCGGGACTGAGTTCCTACAATGAGCAGTTCTTC.